Listed below are T cell receptor beta chains from one sample, sequenced in a study of blood T cell repertoires in COVID-19. Sequenced by immunoSEQ multiplex PCR; TCRdb stores in-frame clones only, minus some. This table has approximately 290,000 clones, roughly 90% appearing once. Sequencing was done on a sample of peripheral blood. The receptors shown here come from a young man with acute or convalescent COVID-19. CDR3s include the opening cysteine and the closing phenylalanine or tryptophan. A D gene is named only where the DNA matches it firmly. Clone size appears in some rows only: once, few, many, or a class for an expanded clone.

d_call: .; clone_size: .; j_call: TRBJ1-4; cdr3_length: 15; v_call: TRBV6-1; cdr3_nt: TGTGCCAGCAGTGAGATGAGGCAGCCTAATGAAAAACTGTTTTTT; cdr3_aa: CASSEMRQPNEKLFF
d_call: .; clone_size: once; j_call: TRBJ1-6; cdr3_length: 13; v_call: TRBV28; cdr3_nt: TGTGCCAGCTTCGGTCAGGGGTTTAGGCCCCTCCACTTT; cdr3_aa: CASFGQGFRPLHF
d_call: .; clone_size: .; j_call: TRBJ1-4; cdr3_length: 17; v_call: TRBV5-1; cdr3_nt: TGCGCCATCATATCGCCCTCCAGGGGTTGCGTGGTTGAAAAACTGTTTTTT; cdr3_aa: CAIISPSRGCVVEKLFF
d_call: TRBD2; clone_size: .; j_call: TRBJ2-2; cdr3_length: 16; v_call: TRBV29-1; cdr3_nt: TGCAGCGTTGTTGGGGCTAGCGGGGCGAACACCGGGGAGCTGTTTTTT; cdr3_aa: CSVVGASGANTGELFF
d_call: TRBD1; clone_size: .; j_call: TRBJ1-2; cdr3_length: 15; v_call: TRBV30; cdr3_nt: TGTGCCTGGAGTACTAAACCGACAGGGAACTATGGCTACACCTTC; cdr3_aa: CAWSTKPTGNYGYTF
d_call: TRBD1; clone_size: few; j_call: TRBJ2-5; cdr3_length: 18; v_call: TRBV7-9; cdr3_nt: TGTGCCAGCAGCTTAGCGATTGGGGGACAGGGGAGGCGAGAGACCCAGTACTTC; cdr3_aa: CASSLAIGGQGRRETQYF
d_call: TRBD1; clone_size: once; j_call: TRBJ2-7; cdr3_length: 14; v_call: TRBV18; cdr3_nt: TGTGCCAGCTCAGAAGGGACAGGGGGGTACGAGCAGTACTTC; cdr3_aa: CASSEGTGGYEQYF
d_call: .; clone_size: .; j_call: TRBJ1-6; cdr3_length: 19; v_call: TRBV4-1; cdr3_nt: TGCGCCAGCAGCCAATTTCGGGGGGCCGGGGGATCCTATAATTCACCCCTCCACTTT; cdr3_aa: CASSQFRGAGGSYNSPLHF
d_call: TRBD2; clone_size: .; j_call: TRBJ2-3; cdr3_length: 17; v_call: TRBV5-1; cdr3_nt: TGCGCCAGCAGGAAGGGTTTGAGCGGGAGGGCCACAGATACGCAGTATTTT; cdr3_aa: CASRKGLSGRATDTQYF
d_call: .; clone_size: .; j_call: TRBJ1-3; cdr3_length: 15; v_call: TRBV6-1; cdr3_nt: TGTGCCAGCAGTGAAGTTGGAGGGGCCGGGGACACCATATATTTT; cdr3_aa: CASSEVGGAGDTIYF
d_call: .; clone_size: .; j_call: TRBJ1-1; cdr3_length: 14; v_call: TRBV29-1; cdr3_nt: TGCAGCTACAGGCAGGGGAGGGGGAACACTGAAGCTTTCTTT; cdr3_aa: CSYRQGRGNTEAFF
d_call: .; clone_size: .; j_call: TRBJ2-1; cdr3_length: 11; v_call: TRBV28; cdr3_nt: TGTGCCAGCAGTTTATTAGAGGAGCAGTTCTTC; cdr3_aa: CASSLLEEQFF
d_call: .; clone_size: .; j_call: TRBJ1-5; cdr3_length: 12; v_call: TRBV30; cdr3_nt: TGTGCCTGGGGGTCAGGGAATCAGCCCCAGCATTTT; cdr3_aa: CAWGSGNQPQHF
d_call: .; clone_size: .; j_call: TRBJ1-1; cdr3_length: 15; v_call: TRBV5-5; cdr3_nt: TGTGCCAGCAGAGTATTCGGGGTCTTGAACACTGAAGCTTTCTTT; cdr3_aa: CASRVFGVLNTEAFF
d_call: TRBD2; clone_size: .; j_call: TRBJ2-2; cdr3_length: 16; v_call: TRBV28; cdr3_nt: TGTGCCAGCAGTTTATTCGGCGGGGGTCTAAGTGGGGAGCTGTTTTTT; cdr3_aa: CASSLFGGGLSGELFF
d_call: .; clone_size: .; j_call: TRBJ1-1; cdr3_length: 15; v_call: TRBV19; cdr3_nt: TGTGCCAGTAGTATAGGCAACAGGGTAGACACTGAAGCTTTCTTT; cdr3_aa: CASSIGNRVDTEAFF
d_call: .; clone_size: .; j_call: TRBJ1-5; cdr3_length: 13; v_call: TRBV30; cdr3_nt: TGTGCCTGGAGTGTACTGCCTAATCAGCCCCAGCATTTT; cdr3_aa: CAWSVLPNQPQHF
d_call: .; clone_size: once; j_call: TRBJ2-1; cdr3_length: 16; v_call: TRBV6-4; cdr3_nt: TGTGCCAGCAGTGACTCAGACAGCTACTCCTACAATGAGCAGTTCTTC; cdr3_aa: CASSDSDSYSYNEQFF